This T cell receptor (beta chain) was documented in a study of neurological immune-mediated disorders. Study results and limitations: Sharing of CDR3 amino acid sequences among expanded clones across subjects was absent, suggesting private repertoires in all groups.

With 10-nucleotide random UMIs included, cDNA was synthesized by 5'RACE. Each sequencing run yielded over 160 million TCR-beta sequences from 15-18 subjects. TCRdb re-derived calls from the 5' RACE reads in MiXCR, one entry per CDR3 protein. The profile shows around 71,000 distinct CDR3 sequences, around 13% of them singletons. This clonotype showed up many times. Its antigen is unidentified. Indicated time point: longitudinal time-point 1 (baseline). The CDR3 runs to 15 residues. V shed 6 bases, J shed 9 bases, and the junction held 5 bases outside the gene matches. Germline lookup yields CDR1 SGHAT and CDR2 FQNNGV.

The specimen was PBMCs. The genes are TRBV11-2 and TRBJ2-1, with TRBD2 identical over 16 bases. The clonotype originates from a female donor with HTLV-1-associated myelopathy (HAM/TSP). The DNA for the CDR3 is TGTGCCAGCAGAGGGACTAGCGGGGGGGCGGGTGAGCAGTTCTTC. Translated, it gives CASRGTSGGAGEQFF. Together with reference TRBV11-2 and TRBJ2-1, the CDR3 gives the full variable domain: EAGVAQSPRYKIIEKRQSVAFWCNPISGHATLYWYQQILGQGPKLLIQFQNNGVVDDSQLPKDRFSAERLKGVDSTLKIQPAKLEDSAVYLCASRGTSGGAGEQFFGPGTRLTVL.